This TCR beta chain was identified during a study of response to subunit inactivated influenza vaccine. Study conclusions and caveats: Authors suggested that a seasonal influenza vaccination recruits few new T cells each time.

This CDR3 region has 17 residues. The V end lost 3 bases, the J end lost 2 bases, and 15 bases lay between the germline ends. Germline lookup yields CDR1 SGHRS and CDR2 YFSETQ. TCRdb fed the RT-PCR reads into MiXCR, producing one record per CDR3 protein. The table includes roughly 630,000 distinct CDR3 sequences, 12% to 15% detected once. With regard to this clonotype: Its antigen remains unidentified.

The chain employs TRBV5-1 and TRBJ2-6; perhaps D is TRBD1 or TRBD2 (6 bases each). The sample here was PBMCs from blood, taken 14 days before vaccination. This TCR came from a man aged 50 to 59 who received an inactivated influenza vaccine. CDR3 bases: TGCGCCAGCAGCTGGGGGCCGGGGGTTACTGGGGCCAACGTCCTGACTTTC. Amino acid sequence: CASSWGPGVTGANVLTF.